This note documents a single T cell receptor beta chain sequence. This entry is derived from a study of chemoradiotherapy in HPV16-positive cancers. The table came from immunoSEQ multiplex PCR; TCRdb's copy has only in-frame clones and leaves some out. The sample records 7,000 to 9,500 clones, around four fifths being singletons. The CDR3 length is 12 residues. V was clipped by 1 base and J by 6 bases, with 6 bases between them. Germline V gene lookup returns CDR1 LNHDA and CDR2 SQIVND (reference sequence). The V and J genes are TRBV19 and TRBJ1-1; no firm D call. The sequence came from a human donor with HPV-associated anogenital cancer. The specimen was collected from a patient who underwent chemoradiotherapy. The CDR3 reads CASSIGLAEAFF. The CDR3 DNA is TGTGCCAGTAGTATAGGGTTGGCTGAAGCTTTCTTT.